Sequencing of this TCR beta chain was carried out in a study of CD8 T cells in ankylosing spondylitis. Study-wide results and limits: Made up of about eight highly homologous variants, a TCR beta motif appeared characteristic of ankylosing spondylitis blood.

One entry per CDR3 protein, called by TCRdb with MiXCR from the 5' RACE reads. Here the sample spans 700,000 to 1,000,000 distinct CDR3 sequences, 12% being singletons. This clonotype was observed many times. No antigen is known for it. Germline lookup yields CDR1 DFQATT and CDR2 SNEGSKA (reference sequence). The germline V and J ends were trimmed by 2 bases and 5 bases, with 22 bases remaining between them. The CDR3 is 17 amino acids. This clonotype originated in a male donor with ankylosing spondylitis. The V gene is TRBV20-1, the J gene TRBJ1-5; no clear D gene. Specimen: blood, either unsorted or a sorted T cell fraction (not recorded which). The chain's CDR3 is CSARKGQDFRRDQPQHF. CDR3 sequence (DNA): TGCAGTGCTAGAAAAGGTCAGGACTTCCGGAGGGATCAGCCCCAGCATTTT.